The clone carrying this T cell receptor beta chain appeared many times. Its specificity is unknown. Each hyperthyroidism patient was newly diagnosed, with under 2 months' duration, and aged 18 to 65. PBMCs had their origin in fresh peripheral blood (10 ml). The study amplified TCR beta CDR3 regions using RNA transcripts. RT-PCR was first run with HTBI primers, then multiplex PCR in a second round. TCRdb itself ran the multiplex PCR reads through MiXCR, one entry per CDR3 protein. The sample contains about 400,000 distinct CDR3 sequences, over 20% of which appear only once. These data come from a study of Graves' ophthalmopathy and Graves' hyperthyroidism. Study conclusions and caveats: A 13-signature model separated ophthalmopathy from stable hyperthyroidism, reaching 85% to 90% sensitivity and roughly 81% specificity cross-validated. In blood, most expanded thyroid clonotypes above 0.001 frequency were also detected.

The sequenced sample was peripheral blood. The TCR was taken from a woman aged 18-30 years with stable Graves' hyperthyroidism.

The CDR3 is CASSQPLAGAYEQYF. DNA of the CDR3: TGCGCCAGCAGCCAACCACTAGCGGGAGCTTACGAGCAGTACTTC. The V and J genes are TRBV4-1 and TRBJ2-7, with 11 bases fitting TRBD2. The CDR3 extends over 15 amino acids. V lost 2 bases, J lost 4 bases, and 4 bases stayed unmatched. The germline V gene encodes CDR1 MGHRA and CDR2 YSYEKL.